This T cell receptor beta chain was sequenced in a study of post-analysis software for immune sequencing data. Whole-study context: The courses of disease that were included comprised relapsing-remitting, secondary progressive and progressive-relapsing multiple sclerosis. Overall study findings and caveats: Those samples that were prepared in the same batch co-clustered strongly by F measure. Among five TRBV segments more frequent in patients than controls were TRBV5-6, TRBV5-1 and TRBV20-1. The normalized Chao1 diversity of multiple sclerosis patients was significantly lower than that of controls.

Losses at the gene ends were 3 bases for V and 4 bases for J; bases not matched to a gene: 10. CDR3 length: 15 amino acids. The germline gives CDR1 DFQATT, CDR2 SNEGSKA (reference sequence). Unique molecular identifiers featured in each of the TCR beta cDNA libraries. T cells, 1 to 10 million of them, yielded some 500,000 cDNA molecules. TCRdb re-analysed the PCR reads in MiXCR, keeping a single row per CDR3 protein. The sample gives fewer than 550,000 distinct CDR3 sequences, approximately 31% of which show up once; around 6% is in the top ten. A word on this clonotype: Its antigen is undetermined.

Sequencing was performed on blood. The chain employs TRBV20-1 and TRBJ1-2, with 8 bases aligning to TRBD1. This clonotype originated in a girl aged 2 to 17 with multiple sclerosis. CDR3 DNA: TGCAGTGCTAGTCGTACGCGACAGGGGTTCTATGGCTACACCTTC. Encoded protein: CSASRTRQGFYGYTF.